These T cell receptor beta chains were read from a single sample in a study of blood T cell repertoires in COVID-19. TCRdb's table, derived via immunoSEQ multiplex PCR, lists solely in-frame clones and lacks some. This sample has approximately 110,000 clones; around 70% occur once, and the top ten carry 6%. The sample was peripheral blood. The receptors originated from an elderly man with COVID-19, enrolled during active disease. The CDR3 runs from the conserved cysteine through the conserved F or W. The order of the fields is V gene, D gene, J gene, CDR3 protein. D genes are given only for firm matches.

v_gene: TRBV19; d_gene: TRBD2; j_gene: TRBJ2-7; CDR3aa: CASSSPLAGEIYEQYF
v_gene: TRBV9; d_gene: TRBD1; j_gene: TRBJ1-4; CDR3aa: CASSVQGQGSEKLFF
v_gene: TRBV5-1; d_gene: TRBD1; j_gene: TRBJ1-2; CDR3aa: CASSEGQGPYGYTF
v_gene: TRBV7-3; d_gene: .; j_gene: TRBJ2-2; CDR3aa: CASSLSAGDTGELFF
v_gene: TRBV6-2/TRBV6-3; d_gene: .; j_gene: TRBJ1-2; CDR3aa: CASSYSSGDAKNYGYTF
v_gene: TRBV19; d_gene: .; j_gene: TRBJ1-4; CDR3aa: CASTASGRGEKLFF
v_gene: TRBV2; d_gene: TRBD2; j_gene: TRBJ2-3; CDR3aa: CASSEWAGGDTDTQYF
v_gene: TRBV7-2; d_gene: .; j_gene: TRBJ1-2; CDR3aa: CASSPRVSYGYTF
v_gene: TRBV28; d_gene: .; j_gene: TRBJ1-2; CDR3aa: CATGLANYGYTF
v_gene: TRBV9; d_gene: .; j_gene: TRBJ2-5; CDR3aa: CASTRRVGETQYF
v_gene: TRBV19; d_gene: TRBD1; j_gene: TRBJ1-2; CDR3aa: CASSRPGGRNGYTF
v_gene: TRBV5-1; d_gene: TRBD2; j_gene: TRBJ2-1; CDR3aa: CASSLNKGLADYNEQFF
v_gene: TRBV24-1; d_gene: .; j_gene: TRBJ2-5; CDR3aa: CATAKDGGAGETQYF
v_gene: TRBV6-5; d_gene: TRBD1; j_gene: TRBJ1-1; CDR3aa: CASSYRQGGHTEAFF
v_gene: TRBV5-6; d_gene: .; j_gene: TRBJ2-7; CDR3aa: CASSLGPGPYEQYF
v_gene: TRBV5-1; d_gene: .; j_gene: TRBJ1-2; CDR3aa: CASSLALNSYGYTF
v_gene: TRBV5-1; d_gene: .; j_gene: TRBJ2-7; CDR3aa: CASSLAAGSGTYEQYF
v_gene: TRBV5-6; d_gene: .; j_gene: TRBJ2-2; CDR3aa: CASSLWLFNTGELFF
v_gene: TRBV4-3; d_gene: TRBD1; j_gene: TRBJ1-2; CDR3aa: CASSHQDRGVGYTF
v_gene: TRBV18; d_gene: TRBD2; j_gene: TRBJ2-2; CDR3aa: CASSPIRLAENTGELFF
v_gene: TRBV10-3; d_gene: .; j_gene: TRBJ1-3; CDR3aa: CAIKEEGSGNTIYF
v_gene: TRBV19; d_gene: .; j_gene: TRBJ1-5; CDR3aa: CASSMIRTDYQPQHF
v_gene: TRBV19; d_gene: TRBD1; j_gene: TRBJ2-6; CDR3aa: CASSETGGGANVLTF
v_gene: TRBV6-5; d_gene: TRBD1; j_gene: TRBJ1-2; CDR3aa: CASSYRQGRGYTF
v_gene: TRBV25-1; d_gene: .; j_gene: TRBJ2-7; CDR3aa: CATSDSYAYEQYF
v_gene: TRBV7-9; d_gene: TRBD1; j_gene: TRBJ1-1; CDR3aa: CASRRQGAANTEAFF
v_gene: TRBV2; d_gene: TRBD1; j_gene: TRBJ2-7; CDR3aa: CATSGQAYEQYF
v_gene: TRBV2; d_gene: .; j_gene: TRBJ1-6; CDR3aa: CASSESGQRDNSPLHF
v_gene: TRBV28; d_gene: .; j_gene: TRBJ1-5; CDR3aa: CASSPIRNQPQHF
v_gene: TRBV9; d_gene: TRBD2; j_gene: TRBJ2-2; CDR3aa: CASSSQAGSNTGELFF
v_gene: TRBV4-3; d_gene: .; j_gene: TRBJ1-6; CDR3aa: CASSQEGGEVSSSYNSPLHF
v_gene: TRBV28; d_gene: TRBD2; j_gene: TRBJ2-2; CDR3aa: CASRLAGVAGELFF
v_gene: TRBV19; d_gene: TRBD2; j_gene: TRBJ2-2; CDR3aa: CASSRLAGGVTGELFF
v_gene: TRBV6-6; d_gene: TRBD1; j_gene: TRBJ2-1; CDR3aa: CASSLTQGVADNEQFF
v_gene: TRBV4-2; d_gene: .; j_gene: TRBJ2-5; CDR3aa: CASSRGTAQETQYF
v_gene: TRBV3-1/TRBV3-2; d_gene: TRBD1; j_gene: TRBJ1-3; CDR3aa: CASSHLRQGGNTIYF
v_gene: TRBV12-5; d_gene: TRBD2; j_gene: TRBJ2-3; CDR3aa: CASGLVPGGRGTDTQYF
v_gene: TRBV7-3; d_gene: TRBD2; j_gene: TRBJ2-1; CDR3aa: CASSLKVTGTSGYNEQFF
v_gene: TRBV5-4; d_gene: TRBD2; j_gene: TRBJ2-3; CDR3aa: CASSWGLAGAGAGADTQYF
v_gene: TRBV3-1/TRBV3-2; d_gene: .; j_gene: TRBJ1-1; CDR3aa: CASSQTSAGAEAFF
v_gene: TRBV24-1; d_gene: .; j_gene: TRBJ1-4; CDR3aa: CATRSATNEKLFF
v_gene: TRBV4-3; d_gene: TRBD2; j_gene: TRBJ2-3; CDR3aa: CASSQGLATDTQYF
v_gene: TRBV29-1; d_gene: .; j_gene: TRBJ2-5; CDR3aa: CSVGGHDQETQYF
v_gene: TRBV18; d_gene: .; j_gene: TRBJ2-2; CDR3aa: CASSPNNSGELFF
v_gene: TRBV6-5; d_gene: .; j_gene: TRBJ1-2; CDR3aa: CASSSALGRNGYTF
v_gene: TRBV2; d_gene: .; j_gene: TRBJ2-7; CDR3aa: CASSVLGGQSYEQYF
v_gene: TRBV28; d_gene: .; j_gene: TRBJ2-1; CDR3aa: CASRSGSHNEQFF
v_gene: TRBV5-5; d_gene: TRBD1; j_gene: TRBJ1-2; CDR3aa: CASSSGTAFNYGYTF